This T cell receptor beta chain originates from a study of neurological immune-mediated disorders. Broader study findings: None of the features examined (clinical or MRI) was associated with the multiple sclerosis repertoire cluster. Multiple sclerosis, the disease with the least TCR clonal expansion, fell below healthy controls, whereas HTLV-1-associated myelopathy showed the most.

With 3 bases clipped from V and 6 bases from J, the junction kept 6 bases outside the gene matches. CDR3 length equals 13 residues. Germline V gives CDR1 SGHKS, CDR2 YYEKEE (reference sequence). cDNA synthesis was performed by 5'RACE with 10-nucleotide random UMIs. TCRdb redid the calling of the 5' RACE reads with MiXCR, one entry per CDR3 protein. Counted here are around 60,000 distinct CDR3 sequences, 3% to 4% occurring once; the ten biggest clones make up 6% to 8%. Unsorted libraries were prepared from 2 million PBMCs that had been stored at -80 C. This clonotype was counted many times. No antigen is known for it.

Sequenced sample: PBMCs. The TCR originated in a woman aged 60-70 years with multiple sclerosis. The chain has TRBV5-5 and TRBJ2-7; 7 nucleotides align to TRBD1. The CDR3 sequence is CASSWDSRGEQYF. For the CDR3, the DNA is TGTGCCAGCAGCTGGGACAGCCGGGGCGAGCAGTACTTC. The complete variable domain, with remaining parts taken from reference TRBV5-5 and TRBJ2-7, reads DAGVTQSPTHLIKTRGQQVTLRCSPISGHKSVSWYQQVLGQGPQFIFQYYEKEERGRGNFPDRFSARQFPNYSSELNVNALLLGDSALYLCASSWDSRGEQYFGPGTRLTVT.